The 15 T cell receptor beta chains reported below all come from one sample, sequenced in a study of CD8 T cells in ankylosing spondylitis. No cognate antigen is known for these TCRs. Each CDR3 protein is one row after TCRdb ran MiXCR on the 5' RACE reads. The repertoire holds under 950,000 distinct CDR3 sequences, with roughly 20% as singletons. Study-level results: A motif of under 10 highly homologous TCR beta variants was seen as apparently characteristic of ankylosing spondylitis blood.

The sample was blood, either unsorted or a sorted T cell fraction (not recorded which). The receptors originated from a male donor with ankylosing spondylitis.

The table lists this clonotype with a few counts. This chain links TRBV28 with TRBJ1-5; D perhaps matches TRBD1 (6 bases). Germline V lookup: CDR1 MDHEN, CDR2 SYDVKM. CDR3 length: 13 amino acids. V dropped 8 bases and J dropped 7 bases, with 15 bases sitting between them. In nucleotides, the CDR3 is TGTGCCAGCTACCTCAGGGGAGGGCAGCCCCAGCATTTT. This sequence encodes CASYLRGGQPQHF.

The CDR3: CASSAGVLLAEQETQYF. In DNA, the CDR3 is TGTGCCAGCAGCGCCGGGGTCCTACTAGCGGAGCAAGAGACCCAGTACTTC. The J gene is TRBJ2-5, the V gene TRBV7-2, with 8 positions matching TRBD2. In germline, CDR1 is SGHTA, CDR2 FQGNSA. V was pared by 5 bases and J by 2 bases, with 13 bases of the junction left unmatched. The CDR3 totals 17 residues.

This clonotype came up a few times. The chain has TRBV9 and TRBJ2-1, with TRBD2 matching over 11 bases. This CDR3 is 16 amino acids long. Trimming cost V 4 bases and J 2 bases; bases outside gene matches: 5. The germline V gene has CDR1 SGDLS and CDR2 YYNGEE. CDR3 sequence: CASSPGSGRAYNEQFF. CDR3 nucleotide sequence: TGTGCCAGCAGCCCCGGTAGCGGGAGGGCCTACAATGAGCAGTTCTTC.

In its sample, this clonotype was seen a few times. This chain connects TRBV9 to TRBJ2-1, with TRBD2 matching 7 bases. The length of the CDR3 is 16 residues. Germline assignment: CDR1 SGDLS and CDR2 YYNGEE. The V gene end was trimmed by 0 bases and the J gene end by 11 bases; junction bases not matched to a gene: 14. DNA of the CDR3: TGTGCCAGCAGCGTAGATGGGGAGGGGTCCGCCCATCAGCAGTTCTTC. Translation: CASSVDGEGSAHQQFF.

The chain carries TRBV29-1 and TRBJ2-1; 7 bases map to TRBD1. The germline V gene has CDR1 SQVTM and CDR2 ANQGSEA. The CDR3 sequence is 12 residues long. Unmatched junction bases numbered 4, after V lost 4 bases and J lost 7 bases. The DNA for the CDR3 is TGCAGCGTTGCGGACAGGCGTAATGAGCAGTTCTTC. Its protein product is CSVADRRNEQFF.

The V gene is TRBV6-1, the J gene TRBJ1-4; 10 nucleotides match TRBD1. Germline-derived CDR1 and CDR2 are MNHNS and SASEGT. Trimming removed 6 bases from V and 10 bases from J; junction bases left unmatched: 8. This CDR3 contains 14 residues. CDR3 coding DNA: TGTGCCAGCAGCCCGACAGGGGGCCTGGGAAAACTGTTTTTT. Its translation: CASSPTGGLGKLFF.

The table lists this clonotype with a few counts. This sequence joins TRBV4-3 and TRBJ2-2, with D possibly being TRBD2 (6 bases). V gave up 4 bases and J gave up 3 bases, with 18 bases separating them. The length of the CDR3 is 17 residues. Germline lookup yields CDR1 LGHNA and CDR2 YSLEER. The CDR3 region is CASSPTPRESYTGELFF. DNA for the CDR3: TGCGCCAGCAGCCCGACCCCCCGGGAGTCGTACACCGGGGAGCTGTTTTTT.

In its sample, this clonotype was seen a few times. V gene TRBV4-2 combines with J gene TRBJ2-7, with a tentative D call TRBD1 (5 bases). Trimming took 0 bases from V and 0 from J, leaving 12 bases between them. The CDR3 spans 16 residues. The germline V gene encodes CDR1 LGHNA and CDR2 YNFKEQ. Written as DNA, the CDR3 is TGTGCCAGCAGCCAAGAAGTCTCCAGGGACTCCTACGAGCAGTACTTC. This codes for CASSQEVSRDSYEQYF.

This chain joins TRBV7-2 and TRBJ2-1, with 9 bases identical to TRBD2. Germline CDR1 and CDR2: SGHTA and FQGNSA. The CDR3 runs to 17 residues. With V trimmed by 3 bases and J by 0 bases, 6 bases remained unmatched. CDR3 coding DNA: TGTGCCAGCAGCTTTGGACTAGCGCACAGCTCCTACAATGAGCAGTTCTTC. Translation gives CASSFGLAHSSYNEQFF.

The rearrangement links TRBV5-1 to TRBJ2-2; no clear D gene. There are 17 residues in the CDR3. The V end was cut by 0 bases, the J end by 3 bases, with 15 bases between. Germline V lookup: CDR1 SGHRS, CDR2 YFSETQ. The CDR3 nucleotides are TGCGCCAGCAGCTTGGCCGAGGCGGCGCGGTACACCGGGGAGCTGTTTTTT. Protein sequence: CASSLAEAARYTGELFF. The full variable domain, with the rest looked up from reference TRBV5-1 and TRBJ2-2, is KAGVTQTPRYLIKTRGQQVTLSCSPISGHRSVSWYQQTPGQGLQFLFEYFSETQRNKGNFPGRFSGRQFSNSRSEMNVSTLELGDSALYLCASSLAEAARYTGELFFGEGSRLTVL.

This clonotype was found a few times. This chain connects TRBV5-6 to TRBJ1-1, with D possibly being TRBD1 (5 bases). The CDR3 is 12 amino acids. CDR1 and CDR2 (germline): SGHDT, YYEEEE. The V gene lost 4 bases and the J gene lost 8 bases, with 12 bases spanning the gap. CDR3 nucleotides: TGTGCCAGCAGCATGGACACCTCCGAAGCTTTCTTT. Its protein product is CASSMDTSEAFF.

The chain joins TRBV2 to TRBJ2-7; TRBD1 aligns across 8 bases. This CDR3 region has 13 residues. V lost 7 bases to trimming and J lost 5 bases; unmatched junction nucleotides: 7. Germline V gene lookup returns CDR1 SNHLY and CDR2 FYNNEI. The CDR3 spells CASTRTGFNEQYF. CDR3 bases: TGTGCCAGCACTCGGACAGGGTTTAACGAGCAGTACTTC.

This clonotype was seen a handful of times. The V call is TRBV5-1, the J call TRBJ2-1, with 8 bases identical to TRBD1. After removal of 4 bases from V and 8 bases from J, the junction contained 17 bases not matched to a gene. The CDR3 spans 17 residues. Germline V gene data show CDR1 as SGHRS and CDR2 as YFSETQ. Here the CDR3 DNA reads TGCGCCAGCAGCACCACCTTGGTCAGGGGGCCTGGGGATGAGCAGTTCTTC. Translating it yields CASSTTLVRGPGDEQFF.

The V and J genes are TRBV3-1 and TRBJ1-1; D is unresolved. The CDR3 loop spans 14 amino acids. V was cut by 1 base and J by 6 bases, with 12 bases left in between. In germline, CDR1 is LGHDT, CDR2 YNNKEL (reference sequence). The CDR3 DNA reads as TGTGCCAGCAGCCAAGCCCGCCCGGTCCCTGAAGCTTTCTTT. Translated, it gives CASSQARPVPEAFF. The full variable domain, its missing parts supplied by reference TRBV3-1 and TRBJ1-1, is DTAVSQTPKYLVTQMGNDKSIKCEQNLGHDTMYWYKQDSKKFLKIMFSYNNKELIINETVPNRFSPKSPDKAHLNLHINSLELGDSAVYFCASSQARPVPEAFFGQGTRLTVV.

With respect to this clonotype: The conserved phenylalanine or tryptophan normally closing the CDR3 is absent here, so this likely arose from a read error. The chain carries TRBV4-2 and TRBJ2-3; no clear D gene. Germline CDR1 and CDR2: LGHNA and YNFKEQ. The CDR3 spans 15 residues. The V and J ends lost 0 bases and 2 bases respectively, with 9 bases between them. The CDR3 DNA sequence: TGTGCCAGCAGCCAAGATAGGGTAGCCACAGATACGCAGTATTAT. This gives the protein CASSQDRVATDTQYY.